This TCR beta chain was sequenced in a study of blood T cell repertoires in COVID-19. In the study overall: The United States, Italy and Spain supplied acute and convalescent COVID-19 samples. T cells, B-cell-depleted T cells, or PBMCs supplied cDNA or gDNA.

Original handling: Amplification of reference gene primers provided the estimated nucleated cell counts. TCRdb's table, derived via immunoSEQ multiplex PCR, lists solely in-frame clones and lacks some. That table furnishes V, J and clone size, whereas the DNA furnished D and trimming. The sample includes some 57,000 clones, 90% of them seen just once. Concerning this clone itself: Relative to the germline gene, one junction end is altered; a read error may explain this.

The receptor comes from a man in his 60s with active COVID-19. The sample consisted of peripheral blood.

This CDR3 is CASSLSGRVSETQYF. CDR3 nucleotide sequence: TGTGCTAGCAGCTTATCTGGTCGGGTTTCAGAGACCCAGTACTTC. V gene TRBV7-7 combines with J gene TRBJ2-5, with D uncertain. Germline V CDR1 and CDR2: SSHAT, FNYEAQ (reference sequence). The CDR3 runs 15 residues.